These T cell receptor beta chains were read from a single sample in a study of OX40 agonist ivuxolimab in advanced cancers. This table comes from immunoSEQ multiplex PCR, and its TCRdb copy is limited to in-frame clones, with some not included. The sample has roughly 60,000 clones, 85% to 90% seen once. The specimen comprised CD4+ or CD8+ T cells sorted from blood, sampled in a trial of the OX40 agonist ivuxolimab. Receptors originate from an adult with an advanced solid tumor such as melanoma, head and neck, liver or kidney cancer. Both conserved end residues are part of each CDR3. A D gene is named only where the DNA matches it firmly. Some rows mark clone size as missing; the rest say once, few, many or name a class of expanded clone.

D,V,size,J,DNA,CDR3
.,TRBV9,.,TRBJ2-7,TGTGCCAGCAGCGTACGGGCCGGCGAGCAGTACTTC,CASSVRAGEQYF
.,TRBV7-8,.,TRBJ1-3,TGTGCCAGCAGCTCCGGGGGGGGCGCTGGTGGAAACACCATATATTTT,CASSSGGGAGGNTIYF
TRBD1,TRBV27,.,TRBJ1-2,TGTGCCAGCAGTCTCCGGGACAGCCCCCGACTAGGATATGGCTACACCTTC,CASSLRDSPRLGYGYTF
.,TRBV27,.,TRBJ1-1,TGTGCCAGCAGTCCCACAGGTCTCGGTTGGGCTTTCTTT,CASSPTGLGWAFF
TRBD2,TRBV19,few,TRBJ2-1,TGTGCCAGTAGAACAACTAGCGGGGCCTATGGGGCTCATGGTGAGCAGTTCTTC,CASRTTSGAYGAHGEQFF
TRBD1,TRBV19,.,TRBJ2-1,TGTGCCAGTAGTCAGGGGGATGAGCAGTTCTTC,CASSQGDEQFF
.,TRBV6-5,.,TRBJ2-2,TGTGCCAGCAGTCTGGGACACCCGAACACCGGGGAGCTGTTTTTT,CASSLGHPNTGELFF
TRBD2,TRBV27,.,TRBJ2-5,TGTGCCAGCAGCACGACGGGACTAGACTTTTTCGAGACCCAGTACTTC,CASSTTGLDFFETQYF
.,TRBV2,once,TRBJ2-3,TGTGCCAGCATTCTACGGCGGGACACAGATACGCAGTATTTT,CASILRRDTDTQYF
TRBD1,TRBV10-2,once,TRBJ1-1,TGCGCCAGCAGTGAGTTCTTAGACAGGGTGAACACTGAAGCTTTCTTT,CASSEFLDRVNTEAFF
TRBD2,TRBV27,few,TRBJ2-1,TGTGCCAGCAGTCCAACGGGACTAGACGGCAATGAGCAGTTCTTC,CASSPTGLDGNEQFF
TRBD1,TRBV29-1,.,TRBJ1-1,TGCAGCGCTGACAGGGCCGCCAACTTGAACACTGAAGCTTTCTTT,CSADRAANLNTEAFF
.,TRBV27,.,TRBJ1-1,TGTGCCAGCAGTCTACCAGGGAGGGGCACTGAAGCTTTCTTT,CASSLPGRGTEAFF
.,TRBV5-4,.,TRBJ2-2,TGTGCCAGCAGCTTGTTAAACACCGGGGAGCTGTTTTTT,CASSLLNTGELFF
.,TRBV10-3,.,TRBJ2-7,TGTGCCATCAGTGAGGTTGGGGACTCCTACGAGCAGTACTTC,CAISEVGDSYEQYF
.,TRBV4-2,.,TRBJ2-3,TGTGCCAGCAGCCAAGCTAAGGTCCCCACCTCCGAGACGCAGTATTTT,CASSQAKVPTSETQYF
TRBD2,TRBV19,.,TRBJ2-2,TGTGCCAGTAGTACACTAGCGGACACCGGGGAGCTGTTTTTT,CASSTLADTGELFF
.,TRBV19,.,TRBJ2-7,TGTGCCAGTAGTTTCGGAAGGGAGCAGTACTTC,CASSFGREQYF
.,TRBV9,.,TRBJ1-3,TGTGCCAGCAGCGAGGGCATCGTGGGTGGGACCATATATTTT,CASSEGIVGGTIYF
.,TRBV5-4,.,TRBJ2-7,TGTGCCAGCAGCTGGGGAAAAGACTCCTACGAGCAGTACTTC,CASSWGKDSYEQYF
.,TRBV28,many,TRBJ2-7,TGTGCCATTTCCTCCCCCTGGCGGGATCACTACGAGCAGTACTTC,CAISSPWRDHYEQYF
.,TRBV7-8,few,TRBJ2-5,TGTGCCAGCAGCTTAGAAAGCCCTCCAGAGACCCAGTACTTC,CASSLESPPETQYF
TRBD1,TRBV11-3,once,TRBJ1-5,TGTGCCAGCAGCCCCGGTCGTAGACAGGGGGATACCAAGCCCCAGCATTTT,CASSPGRRQGDTKPQHF